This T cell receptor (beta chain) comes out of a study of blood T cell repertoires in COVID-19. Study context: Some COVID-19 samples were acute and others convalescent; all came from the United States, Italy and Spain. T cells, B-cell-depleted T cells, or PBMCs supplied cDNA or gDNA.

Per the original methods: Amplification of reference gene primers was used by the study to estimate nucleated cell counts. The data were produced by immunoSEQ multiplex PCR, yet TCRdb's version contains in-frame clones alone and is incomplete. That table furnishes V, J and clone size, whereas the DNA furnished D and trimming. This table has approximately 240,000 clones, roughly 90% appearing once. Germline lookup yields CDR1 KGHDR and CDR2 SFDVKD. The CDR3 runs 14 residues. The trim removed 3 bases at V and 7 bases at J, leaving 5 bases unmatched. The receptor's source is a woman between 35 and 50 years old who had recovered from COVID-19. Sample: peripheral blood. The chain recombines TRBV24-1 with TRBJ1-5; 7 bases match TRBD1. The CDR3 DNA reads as TGTGCCACCAGTGATGGACAGGTAAAGCAGCCCCAGCATTTT. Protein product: CATSDGQVKQPQHF.